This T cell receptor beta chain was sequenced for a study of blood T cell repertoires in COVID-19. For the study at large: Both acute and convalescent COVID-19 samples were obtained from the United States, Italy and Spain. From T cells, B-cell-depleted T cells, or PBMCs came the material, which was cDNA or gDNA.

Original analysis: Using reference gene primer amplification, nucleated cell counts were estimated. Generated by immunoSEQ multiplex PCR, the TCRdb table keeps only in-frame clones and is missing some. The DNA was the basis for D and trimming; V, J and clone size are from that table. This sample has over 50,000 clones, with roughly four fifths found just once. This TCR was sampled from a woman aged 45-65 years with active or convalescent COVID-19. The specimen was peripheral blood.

In DNA, the CDR3 is TGTGCCAGCAGCGTCCCCTCGGATGAGCAGTTCTTC. Translation: CASSVPSDEQFF. The chain uses TRBV9 and TRBJ2-1; the D is unclear. Germline values: CDR1 SGDLS, CDR2 YYNGEE. CDR3 length equals 12 residues. V gave up 2 bases and J gave up 8 bases, with 8 bases separating them.